This TCR beta chain was documented in a study of shared clonotypes between healthy human individuals. Clones were read by immunoSEQ multiplex PCR, and TCRdb kept only the in-frame ones, dropping some. The sample records 1,500,000 or so clones, over 95% being singletons. CDR3 length equals 13 residues. The ends lost 6 bases at V and 8 bases at J; junction bases unmatched: 5. The germline CDR1 and CDR2 sequences are MDHEN and SYDVKM. V is TRBV28 and J is TRBJ1-4; 8 nucleotides line up with TRBD1. The specimen sequenced was naive CD4+ T cells sorted from blood. As for subset: CD45RA+ positively selected. This receptor was obtained from a man younger than 40 in good health. Here the CDR3 DNA reads TGTGCCAGCAGGACGACAGGGGAGGAAAAACTGTTTTTT. The encoded protein is CASRTTGEEKLFF.